The 32 T cell receptor beta chains reported below all come from one sample, sequenced in a study of Ad26.COV2.S vaccination and SARS-CoV-2 variants. Treatment given: roughly 20 received Ad26.COV2.S at low or high dose, single or two shots; several received placebo; per-sample allocation not given. The samples were gathered on day 63 after the first injection of vaccine or placebo. The method was immunoSEQ multiplex PCR; TCRdb's version includes in-frame clones alone and lacks a portion of them. The profile shows about 410,000 clones, less than 90% of them singletons. The sample in question was peripheral blood, obtained in a trial of Ad26.COV2.S vaccine versus placebo. The receptors originated from a person aged 18-60 years who received the Ad26.COV2.S COVID-19 vaccine or a placebo.

The CDR3: CASSFEGDTQYF. DNA of the CDR3: TGCGCCAGCAGCTTCGAGGGGGACACCCAGTACTTC. This chain connects TRBV5-1 to TRBJ2-5; tentatively, D is TRBD1 (6 bases). Germline loops: CDR1 SGHRS, CDR2 YFSETQ. V was pared by 2 bases and J by 8 bases, with 10 bases between. CDR3 length equals 12 residues.

This clone was counted once. This chain uses TRBV4-1 with TRBJ1-4; no reliable D call. V lost 5 bases and J 0 bases, leaving 10 bases between the germline ends. The germline V gene encodes CDR1 MGHRA and CDR2 YSYEKL. The CDR3 sequence is 15 residues long. CDR3 nucleotide sequence: TGCGCCAGCAGCGCCTTAAATCCAACTAATGAAAAACTGTTTTTT. Amino acid sequence: CASSALNPTNEKLFF.

The chain carries TRBV19 and TRBJ2-7; 7 bases map to TRBD2. J lost 6 bases, V lost 5 bases, and 7 bases had no gene match. The CDR3 is 13 residues long. The germline gives CDR1 LNHDA, CDR2 SQIVND (reference sequence). This CDR3 reads CASSLTTSSEQYF. The CDR3, as DNA: TGTGCCAGTAGTCTTACGACTAGCAGCGAGCAGTACTTC. Together with reference TRBV19 and TRBJ2-7, the CDR3 gives the full variable domain: DGGITQSPKYLFRKEGQNVTLSCEQNLNHDAMYWYRQDPGQGLRLIYYSQIVNDFQKGDIAEGYSVSREKKESFPLTVTSAQKNPTAFYLCASSLTTSSEQYFGPGTRLTVT.

The chain is built from TRBV3-1 (or the pseudogene TRBV3-2) and TRBJ2-3, with D uncertain. The CDR3 has 14 residues. Germline V gives CDR1 LGHDT, CDR2 YNNKEL (reference sequence). V lost 0 bases and J 4 bases, leaving 8 bases between the germline ends. The CDR3 loop is CASSQEVLSDTQYF. The CDR3 DNA reads TGTGCCAGCAGCCAAGAGGTTCTGTCAGATACGCAGTATTTT.

This rearrangement joins TRBV5-1 to TRBJ1-6; D is possibly TRBD1 (5 bases). Germline CDR1 is SGHRS and CDR2 is YFSETQ. Trimming removed 2 bases from V and 0 bases from J, with 9 bases in between. The CDR3 is made up of 16 amino acids. In DNA, the CDR3 is TGCGCCAGCAGCTTAGGGGTCAGCTCCTATAATTCACCCCTCCACTTT. Protein product: CASSLGVSSYNSPLHF.

In its sample, this clone was seen once. V and J are TRBV19 and TRBJ1-2; D is unresolved. The CDR3 covers 13 residues. The V gene's germline CDR1 is LNHDA and CDR2 SQIVND (reference sequence). Trimming shortened V by 4 bases and J by 4 bases, and 10 bases separated the two germline ends. CDR3 DNA sequence: TGTGCCAGTAGTAACAGATTACTCTATGGCTACACCTTC. Translation gives CASSNRLLYGYTF.

This rearrangement joins TRBV6-1 to TRBJ1-1; tentative D call: TRBD1 (5 bases). V was cut by 2 bases and J by 6 bases, with 16 bases left in between. Germline V gene lookup returns CDR1 MNHNS and CDR2 SASEGT. The CDR3 is made up of 15 amino acids. This CDR3 reads CASSELGYRSAEAFF. CDR3 nucleotides: TGTGCCAGCAGTGAACTTGGGTACAGGTCCGCTGAAGCTTTCTTT.

The chain combines TRBV3-1 (or the pseudogene TRBV3-2) with TRBJ2-2, with unresolved D. Trimming cost V 0 bases and J 7 bases, with 12 bases left between them. The CDR3 totals 15 residues. The germline CDR1 and CDR2 sequences are LGHDT and YNNKEL (reference sequence). The CDR3 DNA sequence: TGTGCCAGCAGCCAAGATCTTTACATTAGCGGGGAGCTGTTTTTT. It codes for CASSQDLYISGELFF.

This chain connects TRBV4-2 to TRBJ1-4; no reliable D call. V was cut by 3 bases and J by 0 bases, with 11 bases left in between. This CDR3 is 16 amino acids long. Germline V gene data show CDR1 as LGHNA and CDR2 as YNFKEQ. CDR3 sequence reads: CASSQGTVATNEKLFF. The CDR3 coding sequence is TGTGCCAGCAGCCAGGGCACCGTTGCAACTAATGAAAAACTGTTTTTT.

The chain uses TRBV25-1 and TRBJ1-5; D is unclear. Germline V gives CDR1 MGHDK, CDR2 SYGVNS. The CDR3 sequence is 15 residues long. Trimming took 2 bases from V and 3 from J, leaving 11 bases between them. This CDR3 reads CASSERGGPNQPQHF. The DNA of the CDR3 is TGTGCCAGCAGTGAACGCGGAGGTCCCAATCAGCCCCAGCATTTT. The full variable domain, in which reference TRBV25-1 and TRBJ1-5 provide the parts outside the CDR3, is EADIYQTPRYLVIGTGKKITLECSQTMGHDKMYWYQQDPGMELHLIHYSYGVNSTEKGDLSSESTVSRIRTEHFPLTLESARPSHTSQYLCASSERGGPNQPQHFGDGTRLSIL.

CDR3 in amino acids: CASSTRGGIPLIYTDTQYF. The CDR3 DNA follows: TGTGCCAGCAGTACCCGAGGAGGCATACCTTTAATATACACAGATACGCAGTATTTT. This chain uses TRBV2 with TRBJ2-3, with D possibly TRBD2 on 5 matching bases. The CDR3 spans 19 residues. The V and J ends lost 5 bases and 2 bases respectively, with 26 bases between them. The germline V gene encodes CDR1 SNHLY and CDR2 FYNNEI. The variable domain in full, with the rest retrieved from reference TRBV2 and TRBJ2-3, is EPEVTQTPSHQVTQMGQEVILRCVPISNHLYFYWYRQILGQKVEFLVSFYNNEISEKSEIFDDQFSVERPDGSNFTLKIRSTKLEDSAMYFCASSTRGGIPLIYTDTQYFGPGTRLTVL.

This chain links TRBV5-1 with TRBJ2-7; D is perhaps TRBD1 (5 bases). The V end lost 0 bases, the J end lost 0 bases, and 7 bases lay between the germline ends. The germline CDR1 and CDR2 sequences are SGHRS and YFSETQ. The CDR3 sequence is 14 residues long. The CDR3 DNA reads as TGCGCCAGCAGCTTGGCACAGGTCTCCTACGAGCAGTACTTC. As protein: CASSLAQVSYEQYF.

The chain combines TRBV10-3 with TRBJ2-5; 8 nucleotides align to TRBD2. Germline V gene lookup returns CDR1 ENHRY and CDR2 SYGVKD. The J segment lost 5 bases and the V segment lost 8 bases, leaving 7 bases of the junction unmatched. The CDR3 loop spans 13 amino acids. The CDR3 spells CAIAGGLGETQYF. CDR3 nucleotides: TGTGCCATCGCGGGGGGCCTTGGTGAGACCCAGTACTTC.

The chain uses TRBV5-4 and TRBJ2-1, with D unresolved. The CDR3 is 12 residues long. Trimming pared 1 base from V and 6 bases from J, leaving 5 bases between. Germline assignment: CDR1 SGHNT and CDR2 YYREEE (reference sequence). The CDR3 DNA is TGTGCCAGCAGCTTGACGGGCAATGAGCAGTTCTTC. Residues: CASSLTGNEQFF.

V usage is TRBV15 and J usage is TRBJ2-5, with TRBD2 as a possible D gene (5 bases). CDR3 size: 16 residues. V was clipped by 2 bases and J by 3 bases, with 16 bases between them. Germline V gene sequence: CDR1 LNHNV, CDR2 YYDKDF (reference sequence). The CDR3 DNA is TGTGCCACCAGCAGACTGGGAGAGGACGCTAAAGAGACCCAGTACTTC. Protein product: CATSRLGEDAKETQYF. Drawing the rest from reference TRBV15 and TRBJ2-5, the complete variable domain is DAMVIQNPRYQVTQFGKPVTLSCSQTLNHNVMYWYQQKSSQAPKLLFHYYDKDFNNEADTPDNFQSRRPNTSFCFLDIRSPGLGDTAMYLCATSRLGEDAKETQYFGPGTRLLVL.

The J gene is TRBJ2-1, the V gene TRBV19; 13 positions agree with TRBD2. V lost 4 bases, J lost 5 bases, and 5 bases stayed unmatched. This CDR3 spans 16 amino acids. CDR1 and CDR2 (germline): LNHDA, SQIVND (reference sequence). The CDR3 loop is CASSTTSGGTNNEQFF. DNA of the CDR3: TGTGCCAGTAGTACGACTAGCGGGGGGACCAACAATGAGCAGTTCTTC. Filled out from reference TRBV19 and TRBJ2-1, the complete variable domain reads DGGITQSPKYLFRKEGQNVTLSCEQNLNHDAMYWYRQDPGQGLRLIYYSQIVNDFQKGDIAEGYSVSREKKESFPLTVTSAQKNPTAFYLCASSTTSGGTNNEQFFGPGTRLTVL.

This clone has just a few counts. Other nucleotide sequences from this sample produce the same CDR3. The J gene is TRBJ2-5, the V gene TRBV4-1; the D gene could be TRBD1 or TRBD2 (5 bases each). The CDR3 consists of 15 residues. The V end lost 1 base, the J end lost 5 bases, and 14 bases lay between the germline ends. The V gene's germline CDR1 is MGHRA and CDR2 YSYEKL. The CDR3 nucleotides read TGCGCCAGCAGCCAAGTTCAAGGGGAGAGGGAGACCCAGTACTTC. It specifies CASSQVQGERETQYF.

V is TRBV2 and J is TRBJ2-4; D not resolved. The CDR3 is 12 residues long. V was pared by 4 bases and J by 8 bases, with 9 bases between. Germline-derived CDR1 and CDR2 are SNHLY and FYNNEI. CDR3 sequence (DNA): TGTGCCAGCAGTGCTACCCGGGACATTCAGTACTTC. Protein product: CASSATRDIQYF.

The chain carries TRBV2 and TRBJ1-1; no clear D gene. The CDR3 covers 11 residues. The V end lost 3 bases, the J end lost 10 bases, and 9 bases lay between the germline ends. Germline loops: CDR1 SNHLY, CDR2 FYNNEI. CDR3 nucleotides: TGTGCCAGCAGTGAGCACGTAGGAGCTTTCTTT. This gives the protein CASSEHVGAFF.

V usage is TRBV7-6 and J usage is TRBJ2-2, with TRBD1 identical over 9 bases. Germline V gene lookup returns CDR1 SGHVS and CDR2 FNYEAQ. V trimming: 3 bases; J trimming: 4 bases; junction bases outside the gene matches: 3. The CDR3 length is 15 residues. This CDR3 reads CASSLGQGGTGELFF. In DNA, the CDR3 is TGTGCCAGCAGCTTGGGACAGGGCGGCACCGGGGAGCTGTTTTTT.

This clone was recorded once. V gene TRBV13 combines with J gene TRBJ2-1, with a possible D match to TRBD1 (6 bases). Germline CDR1 and CDR2: PRHDT and FYEKMQ (reference sequence). V dropped 3 bases and J dropped 5 bases, with 14 bases sitting between them. The CDR3 loop spans 15 amino acids. The CDR3 region is CASSLGRGPHNEQFF. The CDR3 nucleotides read TGTGCCAGCAGCTTGGGCAGGGGCCCCCACAATGAGCAGTTCTTC.

This clone was picked up one time. This CDR3 reads CASSLGRRDTPNTEAFF. For the CDR3, the DNA is TGTGCCAGCAGCTTAGGAAGGCGGGACACACCTAACACTGAAGCTTTCTTT. The chain has TRBV11-2 and TRBJ1-1, with D perhaps TRBD1 (6 bases). V lost 1 base and J lost 2, with 17 bases in between. Looked up from germline, CDR1 is SGHAT and CDR2 is FQNNGV. The CDR3 loop spans 17 amino acids. The whole variable domain, remainder taken from reference TRBV11-2 and TRBJ1-1, is EAGVAQSPRYKIIEKRQSVAFWCNPISGHATLYWYQQILGQGPKLLIQFQNNGVVDDSQLPKDRFSAERLKGVDSTLKIQPAKLEDSAVYLCASSLGRRDTPNTEAFFGQGTRLTVV.

The V and J genes are TRBV2 and TRBJ1-5; D is undetermined. Germline V gene sequence: CDR1 SNHLY, CDR2 FYNNEI. V shed 3 bases and J shed 3 bases, with 9 bases lying between them. This CDR3 contains 14 residues. CDR3 DNA: TGTGCCAGCAGTGATCGGAAATACAATCAGCCCCAGCATTTT. Its translation: CASSDRKYNQPQHF.

This clone was picked up one time. V usage is TRBV30 and J usage is TRBJ1-5; D is possibly TRBD1 (5 bases). The CDR3 spans 15 residues. The ends were cut back, 0 bases at V and 3 bases at J, with 12 bases in the middle. Germline lookup yields CDR1 GTSNPN and CDR2 SVGIG (reference sequence). This CDR3 is CAWSVRGTDNQPQHF. CDR3 in DNA: TGTGCCTGGAGTGTACGCGGGACGGACAATCAGCCCCAGCATTTT.

The chain is built from TRBV3-1 (or the pseudogene TRBV3-2) and TRBJ1-4; D may be TRBD1 (5 bases). This CDR3 spans 12 amino acids. Germline CDR1 reads LGHDT; CDR2 reads YNNKEL (reference sequence). With 6 bases removed from V and 8 bases from J, the gap between germline ends came to 10 bases. As DNA, the CDR3 is TGTGCCAGCAGTCGGAAGGGGGAAAAACTGTTTTTT. Amino acid sequence: CASSRKGEKLFF.

The rearrangement joins TRBV29-1 to TRBJ2-3, with D perhaps matching TRBD1 (5 bases). CDR1 is SQVTM and CDR2 is ANQGSEA in the germline V gene. Trimming took 5 bases from V and 3 from J, leaving 15 bases between them. CDR3 length: 14 residues. CDR3 protein: CSVFGQGDTDTQYF. The CDR3 DNA sequence: TGCAGCGTTTTTGGCCAGGGCGATACAGATACGCAGTATTTT.

This chain connects TRBV4-3 to TRBJ1-1, with unresolved D. Germline lookup yields CDR1 LGHNA and CDR2 YSLEER. CDR3 length: 18 amino acids. V dropped 0 bases and J dropped 2 bases, with 19 bases sitting between them. CDR3 in DNA: TGCGCCAGCAGCCAAGATACGGGCTCGTCCCACAGAAACACTGAAGCTTTCTTT. Amino acids: CASSQDTGSSHRNTEAFF.

This sequence joins TRBV9 and TRBJ1-2, with D perhaps matching TRBD1 (6 bases). With 4 bases removed from V and 3 bases from J, the gap between germline ends came to 13 bases. Germline V gives CDR1 SGDLS, CDR2 YYNGEE. The CDR3 totals 14 residues. The CDR3 sequence: CASSPLQGDYGYTF. Written as DNA, the CDR3 is TGTGCCAGCAGCCCTTTACAGGGCGACTATGGCTACACCTTC.

The genes are TRBV12-3 or TRBV12-4 and TRBJ2-1; the D call may be TRBD1 or TRBD2 (5 bases each). The ends were cut back, 6 bases at V and 6 bases at J, with 9 bases in the middle. The CDR3 has 12 amino acids. The chain's CDR3 is CASRGTPNEQFF. The CDR3 DNA reads as TGTGCCAGCAGGGGGACGCCCAATGAGCAGTTCTTC.

The chain carries TRBV7-9 and TRBJ1-4, with D uncertain. This CDR3 has 13 amino acids. Germline V lookup: CDR1 SEHNR, CDR2 FQNEAQ (reference sequence). V dropped 3 bases and J dropped 5 bases, with 7 bases sitting between them. The CDR3 loop reads CASSFDKNEKLFF. CDR3 DNA sequence: TGTGCCAGCAGCTTCGACAAGAATGAAAAACTGTTTTTT.

This rearrangement joins TRBV2 to TRBJ2-7; 7 nucleotides match TRBD2. This CDR3 contains 16 residues. Germline V gene sequence: CDR1 SNHLY, CDR2 FYNNEI. V lost 5 bases and J lost 5; bases outside the gene matches: 15. This CDR3 is CASSTGLTAGGHEQYF. In nucleotides, the CDR3 is TGTGCCAGCAGTACGGGACTAACTGCCGGCGGACACGAGCAGTACTTC.

The rearrangement uses TRBV6-2 or TRBV6-3 and TRBJ2-2; 10 positions agree with TRBD1. The CDR3 length is 16 residues. Germline-derived CDR1 and CDR2 are MNHEY and SVGEGT. Trimming at V came to 7 bases and at J to 6 bases, leaving 11 bases not matched to a gene. CDR3 loop: CASTPPGQGLSGELFF. CDR3 DNA sequence: TGTGCCAGCACCCCTCCGGGACAGGGGTTGTCCGGGGAGCTGTTTTTT.